A selection of T cell receptor beta chains follows, all from one sample in a study of blood T cells in healthy people across ages. TCRdb re-analysed the 5' RACE reads in MiXCR, keeping a single row per CDR3 protein. Of around 1.5 million distinct CDR3 sequences in the sample, roughly a third were seen once. Sequencing was done on a sample of blood. The receptors originated from a woman aged 30 to 39 in good health. Each CDR3 is given with its conserved first and last residue. The listing skips clone size in some rows; elsewhere it reads once, few, many or a size class.

j_call v_call clone_size cdr3_aa
TRBJ2-7 TRBV29-1 many CSASVRTSNEQYF
TRBJ2-1 TRBV9 - CASSVYGESSYNEQFF
TRBJ1-1 TRBV27 - CASRPYRERSFVAFF
TRBJ1-1 TRBV30 - CAWSTGKNTEAFF
TRBJ2-5 TRBV7-9 - CASSSDPAGETQYF
TRBJ2-3 TRBV4-1 - CASSLEKTSGSWDTQYF
TRBJ2-1 TRBV20-1 few CSADTPGTSGDNEQFF
TRBJ2-7 TRBV20-1 - CSAPRPRGGYEQYF
TRBJ2-3 TRBV29-1 few CPRFEDSTDTQYF
TRBJ2-5 TRBV4-2 few CASSLAVGGAGQETQYF
TRBJ2-1 TRBV28 - CASSLTVNNEQFF
TRBJ2-1 TRBV6-5 few CASSYPADRGRGRSSYNEQFF
TRBJ2-5 TRBV7-2 - CASRRKAQETQYF
TRBJ2-1 TRBV20-1 few CSANDRGRNEQFF
TRBJ2-1 TRBV20-1 - CSARVSGLPWEQFF
TRBJ2-7 TRBV20-1 few CSAREGGVYEQYF
TRBJ2-1 TRBV9 few CASSPDSGGRLKQFF
TRBJ1-1 TRBV4-2 few CASSPVKGSLNTEAFF
TRBJ2-7 TRBV18 - CASSTDGEQYF
TRBJ2-1 TRBV2 - CASSPTGGPYEQFF
TRBJ1-1 TRBV10-3 few CATALGATGIGTEAFF
TRBJ2-5 TRBV7-3 - CASSQGATKETQYF
TRBJ2-3 TRBV20-1 - CSAGDPLTSGSTDTQYF
TRBJ2-5 TRBV4-2 many CASSQDMATSGSPGGETQYF
TRBJ2-7 TRBV20-1 few CSAYGPMSYEQYF
TRBJ2-1 TRBV15 - CATSRAWQEQFF
TRBJ2-7 TRBV20-1 - CSARDILAGEQYF
TRBJ2-1 TRBV27 - CASSPVIRSSYNEQFF
TRBJ2-2 TRBV29-1 - CSVEAGNTGELFF